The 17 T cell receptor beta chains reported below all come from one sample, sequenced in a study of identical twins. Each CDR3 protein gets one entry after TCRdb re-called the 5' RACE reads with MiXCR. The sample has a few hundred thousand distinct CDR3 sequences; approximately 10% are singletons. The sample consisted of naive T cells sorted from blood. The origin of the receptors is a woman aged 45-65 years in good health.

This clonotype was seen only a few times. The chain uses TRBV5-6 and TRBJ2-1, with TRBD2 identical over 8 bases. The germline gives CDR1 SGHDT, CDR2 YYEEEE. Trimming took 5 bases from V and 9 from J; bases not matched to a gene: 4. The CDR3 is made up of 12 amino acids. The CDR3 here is CASRSGGGEQFF. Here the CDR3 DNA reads TGTGCCAGCAGATCCGGGGGGGGTGAGCAGTTCTTC.

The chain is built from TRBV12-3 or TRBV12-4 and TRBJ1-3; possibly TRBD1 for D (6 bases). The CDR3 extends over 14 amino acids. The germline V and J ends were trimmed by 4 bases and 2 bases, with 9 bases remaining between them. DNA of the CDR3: TGTGCCAGCAGTTCAGGGGCTGCTGGAAACACCATATATTTT. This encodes CASSSGAAGNTIYF.

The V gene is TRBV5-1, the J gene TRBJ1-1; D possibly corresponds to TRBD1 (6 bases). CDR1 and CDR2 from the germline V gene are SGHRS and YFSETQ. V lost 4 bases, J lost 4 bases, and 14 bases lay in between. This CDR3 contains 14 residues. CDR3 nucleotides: TGCGCCAGCAGCAGAGGACAGTCCTTCACTGAAGCTTTCTTT. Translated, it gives CASSRGQSFTEAFF.

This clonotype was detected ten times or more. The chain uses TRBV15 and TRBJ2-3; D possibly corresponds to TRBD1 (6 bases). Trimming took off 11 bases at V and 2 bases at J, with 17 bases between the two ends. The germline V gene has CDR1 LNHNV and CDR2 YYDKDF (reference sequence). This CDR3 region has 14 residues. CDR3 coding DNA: TGTGCCGTGAACAGGGAGTACTTCACAGATACGCAGTATTTT. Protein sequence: CAVNREYFTDTQYF.

The CDR3 region is CSASDFGRVGNQPQHF. CDR3 nucleotide sequence: TGCAGTGCTAGTGACTTCGGCAGGGTAGGCAATCAGCCCCAGCATTTT. The chain employs TRBV20-1 and TRBJ1-5, with D possibly matching TRBD1 (5 bases). CDR1 and CDR2 from the germline V gene are DFQATT and SNEGSKA (reference sequence). This CDR3 contains 16 residues. V was trimmed by 3 bases and J by 2 bases, leaving 17 bases between them.

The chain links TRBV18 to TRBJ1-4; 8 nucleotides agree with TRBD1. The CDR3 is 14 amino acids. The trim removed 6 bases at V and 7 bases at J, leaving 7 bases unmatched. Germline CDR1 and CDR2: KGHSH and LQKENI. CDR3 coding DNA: TGTGCCAGCTCTCCGGGACAGGCGCCTGAAAAACTGTTTTTT. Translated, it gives CASSPGQAPEKLFF.

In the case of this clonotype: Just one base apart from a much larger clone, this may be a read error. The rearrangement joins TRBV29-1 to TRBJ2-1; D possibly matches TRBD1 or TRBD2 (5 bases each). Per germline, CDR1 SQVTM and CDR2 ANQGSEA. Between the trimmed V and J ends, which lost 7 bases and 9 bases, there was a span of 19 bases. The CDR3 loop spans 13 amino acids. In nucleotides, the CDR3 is TGCAGCGGGACACCCGTGATTGAGGGTGAGCAGTTCTTC. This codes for CSGTPVIEGEQFF.

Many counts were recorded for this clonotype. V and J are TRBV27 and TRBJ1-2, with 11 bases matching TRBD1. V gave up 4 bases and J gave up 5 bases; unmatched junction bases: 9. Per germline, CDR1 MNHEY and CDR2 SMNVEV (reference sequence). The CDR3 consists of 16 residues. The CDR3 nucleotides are TGTGCCAGCAGTTCCCACCCCGGACAGGGGGCGTATGGCTACACCTTC. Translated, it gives CASSSHPGQGAYGYTF.

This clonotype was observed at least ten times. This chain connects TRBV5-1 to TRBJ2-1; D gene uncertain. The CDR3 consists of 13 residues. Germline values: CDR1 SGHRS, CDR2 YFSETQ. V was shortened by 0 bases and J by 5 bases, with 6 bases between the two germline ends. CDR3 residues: CASSLGRHNEQFF. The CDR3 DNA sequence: TGCGCCAGCAGCTTGGGCCGGCACAATGAGCAGTTCTTC.

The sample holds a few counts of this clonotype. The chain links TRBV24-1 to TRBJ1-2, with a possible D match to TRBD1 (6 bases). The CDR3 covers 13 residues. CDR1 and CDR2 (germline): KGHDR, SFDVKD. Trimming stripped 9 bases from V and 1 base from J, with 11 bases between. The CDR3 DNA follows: TGTGCCACCGGAGAGGACAGTAACTATGGCTACACCTTC. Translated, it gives CATGEDSNYGYTF.

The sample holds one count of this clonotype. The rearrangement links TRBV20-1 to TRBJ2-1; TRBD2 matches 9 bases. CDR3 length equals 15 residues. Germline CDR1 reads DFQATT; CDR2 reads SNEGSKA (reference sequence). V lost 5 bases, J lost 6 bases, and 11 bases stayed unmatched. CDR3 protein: CSALGAGGPSNEQFF. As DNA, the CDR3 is TGCAGTGCTCTGGGGGCGGGAGGGCCCTCCAATGAGCAGTTCTTC.

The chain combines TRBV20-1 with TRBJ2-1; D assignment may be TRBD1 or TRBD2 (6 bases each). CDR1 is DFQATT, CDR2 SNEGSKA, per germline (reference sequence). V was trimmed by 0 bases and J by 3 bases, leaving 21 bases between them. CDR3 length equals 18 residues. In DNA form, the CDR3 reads TGCAGTGCTAGAGAGCTCCCGGGGGCCGATGGGTTCTACAATGAGCAGTTCTTC. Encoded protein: CSARELPGADGFYNEQFF.

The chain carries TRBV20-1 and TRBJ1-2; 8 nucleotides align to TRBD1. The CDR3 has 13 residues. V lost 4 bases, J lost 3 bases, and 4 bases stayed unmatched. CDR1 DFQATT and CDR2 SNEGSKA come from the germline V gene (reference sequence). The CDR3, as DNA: TGCAGTGCTACAGGGGGCTCAGACTATGGCTACACCTTC. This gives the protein CSATGGSDYGYTF.

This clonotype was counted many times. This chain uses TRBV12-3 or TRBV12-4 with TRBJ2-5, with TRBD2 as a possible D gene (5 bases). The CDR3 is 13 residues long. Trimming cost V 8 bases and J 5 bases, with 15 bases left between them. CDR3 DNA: TGTGCCAGCCACGGACTCTGGTCGGAGACCCAGTACTTC. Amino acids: CASHGLWSETQYF.

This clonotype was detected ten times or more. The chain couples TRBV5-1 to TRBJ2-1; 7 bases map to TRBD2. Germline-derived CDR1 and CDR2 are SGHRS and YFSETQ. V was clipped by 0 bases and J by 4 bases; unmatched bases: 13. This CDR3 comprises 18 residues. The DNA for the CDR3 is TGCGCCAGCAGCTTGGGGGCTAGCGGATATGCCGATTACAATGAGCAGTTCTTC. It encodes CASSLGASGYADYNEQFF.

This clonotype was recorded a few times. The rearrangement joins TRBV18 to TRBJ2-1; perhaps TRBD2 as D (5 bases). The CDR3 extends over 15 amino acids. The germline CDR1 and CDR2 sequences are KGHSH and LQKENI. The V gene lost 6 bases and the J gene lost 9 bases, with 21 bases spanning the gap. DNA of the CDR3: TGTGCCAGCTCGGACTTTGAAGGGTCGTCAAGTGAGCAGTTCTTC. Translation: CASSDFEGSSSEQFF.

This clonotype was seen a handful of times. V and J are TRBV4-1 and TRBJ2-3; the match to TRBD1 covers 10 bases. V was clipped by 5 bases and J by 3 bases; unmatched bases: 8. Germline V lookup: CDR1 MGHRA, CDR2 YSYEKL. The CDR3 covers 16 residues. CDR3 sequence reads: CASSSFGTGATDTQYF. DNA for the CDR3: TGCGCCAGCAGCTCGTTCGGGACAGGGGCAACAGATACGCAGTATTTT.